A single sample gave rise to the 26 T cell receptor beta chains below, sequenced in a study of OX40 agonist ivuxolimab in advanced cancers. Measured with immunoSEQ multiplex PCR; TCRdb has only the in-frame clones, and not every one. The sample consists of 60,000 to 100,000 clones, approximately 80% of them appearing once. This specimen was CD4+ or CD8+ T cells sorted from blood, taken in a trial of the OX40 agonist ivuxolimab. These receptors were collected from an adult with an advanced solid tumor such as melanoma, head and neck, liver or kidney cancer.

This clone was counted only a few times. CDR3 DNA: TGTGCCAGCAGCTCCCTAGCGGGAAACTATGGCTACACCTTC. This encodes CASSSLAGNYGYTF. The gene calls are TRBV7-9 and TRBJ1-2; no reliable D call. Looked up from germline, CDR1 is SEHNR and CDR2 is FQNEAQ (reference sequence). V was trimmed by 4 bases and J by 2 bases, leaving 11 bases between them. This CDR3 comprises 14 residues.

This chain uses TRBV7-3 with TRBJ2-3; D remains ambiguous. V was clipped by 5 bases and J by 2 bases, with 8 bases between them. The length of the CDR3 is 13 residues. The germline CDR1 and CDR2 sequences are SGHTA and FQGTGA. As DNA, the CDR3 is TGTGCCAGCAGCCAATCACCCACAGATACGCAGTATTTT. It translates to CASSQSPTDTQYF.

The genes are TRBV10-3 and TRBJ2-3; possible D gene TRBD1, 5 bases. The CDR3 is 14 residues long. The ends were cut back, 9 bases at V and 1 base at J, with 14 bases in the middle. Germline-derived CDR1 and CDR2 are ENHRY and SYGVKD. The CDR3 DNA sequence: TGTGCCATACAGGAAACCTTCGGCACAGATACGCAGTATTTT. As protein: CAIQETFGTDTQYF.

The chain links TRBV10-3 to TRBJ2-1, with D hard to call. This CDR3 is built from 17 residues. Looked up from germline, CDR1 is ENHRY and CDR2 is SYGVKD. Between the trimmed V and J ends, which lost 0 bases and 0 bases, there was a span of 12 bases. CDR3 nucleotide sequence: TGTGCCATCAGTGAGTCGAGTCATAATAGCTCCTACAATGAGCAGTTCTTC. Amino acid sequence: CAISESSHNSSYNEQFF.

The chain links TRBV11-2 to TRBJ2-1; TRBD1 matches 8 bases. The CDR3 length is 18 residues. Trimming cost V 4 bases and J 4 bases; bases outside gene matches: 15. Per the germline V gene, CDR1 is SGHAT and CDR2 is FQNNGV. The CDR3 DNA follows: TGTGCCAGCAGCTCCCGTCAGGGGGCCCTACCAAATTACAATGAGCAGTTCTTC. Protein sequence: CASSSRQGALPNYNEQFF. Based on the CDR3 plus reference TRBV11-2 and TRBJ2-1, the full variable domain is EAGVAQSPRYKIIEKRQSVAFWCNPISGHATLYWYQQILGQGPKLLIQFQNNGVVDDSQLPKDRFSAERLKGVDSTLKIQPAKLEDSAVYLCASSSRQGALPNYNEQFFGPGTRLTVL.

This clone came up once. The CDR3 loop is CASSLAWGGATETQYF. CDR3 coding DNA: TGTGCCAGCAGCTTAGCGTGGGGGGGAGCGACAGAGACCCAGTACTTC. This chain links TRBV7-9 with TRBJ2-5, with 7 positions matching TRBD2. Looked up from germline, CDR1 is SEHNR and CDR2 is FQNEAQ (reference sequence). The CDR3 contains 16 residues. J lost 4 bases, V lost 0 bases, and 8 bases had no gene match.

The rearrangement uses TRBV19 and TRBJ1-3, with D hard to call. This CDR3 is built from 13 residues. The V end lost 7 bases, the J end lost 2 bases, and 9 bases lay between the germline ends. Germline CDR1 is LNHDA and CDR2 is SQIVND (reference sequence). CDR3 amino acids: CASNRAAGNTIYF. In DNA form, the CDR3 reads TGTGCCAGTAACCGGGCCGCTGGAAACACCATATATTTT.

This chain links TRBV30 with TRBJ2-3; 11 bases align to TRBD2. Germline CDR1 reads GTSNPN; CDR2 reads SVGIG (reference sequence). This CDR3 contains 16 residues. J was trimmed by 3 bases and V by 2 bases; bases with no gene match: 7. CDR3 loop: CAWSLAGGGQTDTQYF. The CDR3 region has the DNA TGTGCCTGGAGTCTAGCGGGAGGAGGCCAGACAGATACGCAGTATTTT.

This clone has only one observation. The V gene is TRBV7-8, the J gene TRBJ1-4; 9 positions match TRBD1. The CDR3 length is 20 residues. With 3 bases clipped from V and 8 bases from J, the junction kept 22 bases outside the gene matches. Per germline, CDR1 SGHVS and CDR2 FQNEAQ. CDR3 in amino acids: CASSFRLAGTGSPGQEKLFF. In DNA, the CDR3 is TGTGCCAGCAGCTTTAGGCTTGCCGGGACAGGGAGCCCGGGCCAGGAAAAACTGTTTTTT.

This sequence joins TRBV11-2 and TRBJ1-2; tentatively, D is TRBD1 (5 bases). From germline, CDR1 is SGHAT and CDR2 FQNNGV. V lost 5 bases to trimming and J lost 5 bases, with 9 bases between them. The CDR3 spans 12 residues. The CDR3 protein is CASSRDEYGYTF. CDR3 DNA sequence: TGTGCCAGCAGCCGGGACGAATATGGCTACACCTTC.

In DNA form, the CDR3 reads TGTGCCAGCAGCCAACATCCAACAGGGGGCGTATATTCACCCCTCCACTTT. This codes for CASSQHPTGGVYSPLHF. This chain uses TRBV4-2 with TRBJ1-6; TRBD1 matches at 9 bases. Germline assignment: CDR1 LGHNA and CDR2 YNFKEQ. There are 17 residues in the CDR3. After removal of 2 bases from V and 8 bases from J, the junction contained 10 bases not matched to a gene.

V is TRBV6-6 and J is TRBJ2-7, with a tentative D call TRBD2 (6 bases). Germline-derived CDR1 and CDR2 are MNHNY and SVGAGI (reference sequence). This CDR3 region has 13 residues. V lost 2 bases and J 4 bases, leaving 9 bases between the germline ends. CDR3 in DNA: TGTGCCAGCAGTTACAGGGGAGGATACGAGCAGTACTTC. Translating it yields CASSYRGGYEQYF.

The CDR3 sequence: CASSRDSQIGAEAFF. The DNA for the CDR3 is TGCGCCAGCAGCCGAGACAGCCAGATTGGCGCTGAAGCTTTCTTT. The J gene is TRBJ1-1, the V gene TRBV4-3; D may be TRBD1 (5 bases). The CDR3 spans 15 residues. Germline V gives CDR1 LGHNA, CDR2 YSLEER. Trimming took off 4 bases at V and 6 bases at J, with 18 bases between the two ends.

Points on this clone: This same CDR3 is encoded by further DNA sequences in the sample. This chain links TRBV29-1 with TRBJ2-2; unclear D gene. CDR3 length: 11 residues. The V and J ends lost 4 bases and 5 bases respectively, with 5 bases between them. The V gene's germline CDR1 is SQVTM and CDR2 ANQGSEA. The CDR3 DNA sequence: TGCAGCGTTGGGGGAACCGGGGAGCTGTTTTTT. Encoded protein: CSVGGTGELFF.

The chain couples TRBV5-1 to TRBJ2-5, with D maybe TRBD1 (6 bases). There are 15 residues in the CDR3. The V gene's germline CDR1 is SGHRS and CDR2 YFSETQ. Trimming took 6 bases from V and 0 from J, leaving 15 bases between them. The CDR3 loop is CASTHGTSDQETQYF. For the CDR3, the DNA is TGCGCCAGCACCCATGGGACATCGGACCAAGAGACCCAGTACTTC.

This rearrangement joins TRBV29-1 to TRBJ2-4; D is possibly TRBD2 (6 bases). This CDR3 spans 15 amino acids. Trimming cost V 3 bases and J 8 bases, with 20 bases left between them. Germline values: CDR1 SQVTM, CDR2 ANQGSEA. CDR3 residues: CSVDRRANWGYIQYF. CDR3 coding DNA: TGCAGCGTTGATAGGAGGGCAAACTGGGGTTACATTCAGTACTTC.

The chain combines TRBV29-1 with TRBJ1-1, with D unclear. The CDR3 consists of 13 residues. V was pared by 3 bases and J by 2 bases, with 10 bases between. CDR1 SQVTM and CDR2 ANQGSEA come from the germline V gene. The CDR3 spells CSVEGRQNTEAFF. CDR3 sequence (DNA): TGCAGCGTTGAGGGAAGACAAAACACTGAAGCTTTCTTT. Supplemented by reference TRBV29-1 and TRBJ1-1, the full variable domain reads SAVISQKPSRDICQRGTSLTIQCQVDSQVTMMFWYRQQPGQSLTLIATANQGSEATYESGFVIDKFPISRPNLTFSTLTVSNMSPEDSSIYLCSVEGRQNTEAFFGQGTRLTVV.

This chain's CDR3 is CASSEAGVHEQYF. CDR3 nucleotide sequence: TGTGCCAGCAGTGAAGCGGGAGTACACGAGCAGTACTTC. V gene TRBV2 combines with J gene TRBJ2-7; tentatively, D is TRBD2 (5 bases). The CDR3 contains 13 residues. V shed 0 bases and J shed 5 bases, with 8 bases lying between them. Germline assignment: CDR1 SNHLY and CDR2 FYNNEI.

This chain connects TRBV30 to TRBJ1-2; D possibly corresponds to TRBD1 (5 bases). The CDR3 runs to 18 residues. Germline-derived CDR1 and CDR2 are GTSNPN and SVGIG (reference sequence). Trimming took off 3 bases at V and 1 base at J, with 24 bases between the two ends. CDR3 amino acids: CAWSLHFWLAGSNYGYTF. DNA for the CDR3: TGTGCCTGGAGCCTTCATTTTTGGTTGGCAGGGAGTAACTATGGCTACACCTTC. The full variable domain, rest sourced from reference TRBV30 and TRBJ1-2, is SQTIHQWPATLVQPVGSPLSLECTVEGTSNPNLYWYRQAAGRGLQLLFYSVGIGQISSEVPQNLSASRPQDRQFILSSKKLLLSDSGFYLCAWSLHFWLAGSNYGYTFGSGTRLTVV.

This chain joins TRBV2 and TRBJ2-1, with TRBD2 identical over 10 bases. The CDR3 is 16 amino acids. Trimming took 3 bases from V and 9 from J; bases not matched to a gene: 11. Germline CDR1 is SNHLY and CDR2 is FYNNEI. The CDR3 spells CASSDRRLAGASEQFF. Here the CDR3 DNA reads TGTGCCAGCAGTGACCGGCGCCTAGCGGGAGCGAGTGAGCAGTTCTTC. The variable domain in full, completed from reference TRBV2 and TRBJ2-1, reads EPEVTQTPSHQVTQMGQEVILRCVPISNHLYFYWYRQILGQKVEFLVSFYNNEISEKSEIFDDQFSVERPDGSNFTLKIRSTKLEDSAMYFCASSDRRLAGASEQFFGPGTRLTVL.

V usage is TRBV4-3 and J usage is TRBJ1-6; weak D call: TRBD1 (6 bases). V lost 0 bases and J lost 10, with 13 bases in between. This CDR3 contains 15 residues. Germline V gene sequence: CDR1 LGHNA, CDR2 YSLEER. CDR3 sequence: CASSQDPGGGSPLHF. The CDR3 DNA reads as TGCGCCAGCAGCCAAGATCCTGGGGGCGGCTCACCCCTCCACTTT.

The chain links TRBV11-3 to TRBJ2-5, with a tentative D call TRBD2 (5 bases). Per the germline V gene, CDR1 is SGHNT and CDR2 is YENEEA. CDR3 length: 13 residues. Deletions cut 4 bases from V and 2 bases from J, with 8 bases between. The CDR3 region is CASSSGMQETQYF. The CDR3 DNA follows: TGTGCCAGCAGCTCGGGGATGCAAGAGACCCAGTACTTC.

This clone was seen a few times. The rearrangement uses TRBV10-3 and TRBJ1-2; D gene ambiguous. V lost 0 bases and J lost 8, with 10 bases in between. The CDR3 runs to 13 residues. In germline, CDR1 is ENHRY, CDR2 SYGVKD. The CDR3: CAISESEVNGYTF. The DNA for the CDR3 is TGTGCCATCAGTGAGTCCGAGGTTAACGGCTACACCTTC.

The gene calls are TRBV7-2 and TRBJ2-3, with D possibly being TRBD2 (5 bases). This CDR3 has 12 amino acids. Germline V gene data show CDR1 as SGHTA and CDR2 as FQGNSA. V was clipped by 3 bases and J by 8 bases, with 9 bases between them. CDR3 sequence reads: CASSLPGGTQYF. CDR3 coding DNA: TGTGCCAGCAGCTTGCCCGGAGGTACGCAGTATTTT.

This rearrangement joins TRBV28 to TRBJ2-3; D unresolved. Trimming removed 3 bases from V and 1 base from J, with 14 bases in between. This CDR3 contains 16 residues. Germline lookup yields CDR1 MDHEN and CDR2 SYDVKM. CDR3 DNA sequence: TGTGCCAGCAGTTTCCTTTCAATCGCAGGCACAGATACGCAGTATTTT. Protein product: CASSFLSIAGTDTQYF.

The chain joins TRBV7-2 to TRBJ1-5, with D unresolved. Germline lookup yields CDR1 SGHTA and CDR2 FQGNSA. Trimming left V 1 base short and J 10 bases short, with 14 bases between. The length of the CDR3 is 14 residues. The CDR3 DNA reads TGTGCCAGCAGCTTAGGCCCACTGTCCCACCCCCAGCATTTT. Translation: CASSLGPLSHPQHF.